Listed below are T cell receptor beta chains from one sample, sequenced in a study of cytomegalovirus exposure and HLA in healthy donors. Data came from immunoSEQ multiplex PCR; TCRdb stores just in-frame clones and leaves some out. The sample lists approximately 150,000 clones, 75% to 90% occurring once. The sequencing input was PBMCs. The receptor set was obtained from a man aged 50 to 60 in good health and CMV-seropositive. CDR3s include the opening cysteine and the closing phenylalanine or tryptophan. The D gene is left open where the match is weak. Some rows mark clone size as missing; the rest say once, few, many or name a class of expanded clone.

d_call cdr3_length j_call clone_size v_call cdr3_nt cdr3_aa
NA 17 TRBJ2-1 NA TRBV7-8 TGTGCCAGCAGCTCAGGGACACGCTATAACGGGAACAATGAGCAGTTCTTC CASSSGTRYNGNNEQFF
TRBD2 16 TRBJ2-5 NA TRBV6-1 TGTGCCAGCAGTGAACAGGGACTAGCGGGGTCCGAGACCCAGTACTTC CASSEQGLAGSETQYF
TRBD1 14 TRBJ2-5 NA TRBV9 TGTGCCAGCACCCCAGGGGGTTCTGGAGAGACCCAGTACTTC CASTPGGSGETQYF
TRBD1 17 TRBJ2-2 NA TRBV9 TGTGCCAGCAGCGTATTGGGACAGGGGGCTTGGAACGGGGAGCTGTTTTTT CASSVLGQGAWNGELFF
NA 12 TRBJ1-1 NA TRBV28 TGTGCCAGCAGTTTAATAGCCACTGAAGCTTTCTTT CASSLIATEAFF
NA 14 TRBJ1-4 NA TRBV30 TGTGCCTGGAGCAGACAGCCGTGGCGAGAAAAACTGTTTTTT CAWSRQPWREKLFF
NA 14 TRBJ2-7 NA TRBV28 TGTGCCAGCAGTTTAGTTTTAGGGGGTTACGAGCAGTACTTC CASSLVLGGYEQYF
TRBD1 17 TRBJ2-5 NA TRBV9 TGTGCCAGCAGCGTAGGTTCGGCACAGGGGGCCGGAGAGACCCAGTACTTC CASSVGSAQGAGETQYF
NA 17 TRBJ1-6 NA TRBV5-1 TGCGCCAGCAGCTTGAATGGGGGCGAAGTAGGTAATTCACCCCTCCACTTT CASSLNGGEVGNSPLHF
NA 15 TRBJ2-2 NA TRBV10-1 TGCGCCAGCAGTGAGCGGCAGGGGAACACCGGGGAGCTGTTTTTT CASSERQGNTGELFF
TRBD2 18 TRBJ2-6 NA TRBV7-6 TGTGCCAGCAGCTCGCTGGAACCCGGGGGGTTGGGGGCCAACGTCCTGACTTTC CASSSLEPGGLGANVLTF
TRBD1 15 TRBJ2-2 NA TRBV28 TGTGCCAGCAGGGGAAAGACAGGGGCCACCGGGGAGCTGTTTTTT CASRGKTGATGELFF
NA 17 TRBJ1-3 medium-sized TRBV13 TGTGCCAGCAGCCCTAGGGACAATCCCTTCTCTGGAAACACCATATATTTT CASSPRDNPFSGNTIYF
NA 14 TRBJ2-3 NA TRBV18 TGTGCCAGCTCACCGCTAGCGAGCACAGATACGCAGTATTTT CASSPLASTDTQYF
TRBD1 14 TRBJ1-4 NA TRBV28 TGTGCCAGCAGTTTATTCGGGACAGGTGAAAAACTGTTTTTT CASSLFGTGEKLFF
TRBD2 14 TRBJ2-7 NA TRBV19 TGTGCCAGTTCCAGGGGACTAGAGACCTACGAGCAGTACTTC CASSRGLETYEQYF
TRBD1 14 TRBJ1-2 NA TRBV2 TGTGCCAGCAGTTATGGACAGGGGGCGAGAGGCTACACCTTC CASSYGQGARGYTF
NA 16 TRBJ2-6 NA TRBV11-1 TGTGCCAGCAGCCTGAGGAGGGACTCTGGGGCCAACGTCCTGACTTTC CASSLRRDSGANVLTF
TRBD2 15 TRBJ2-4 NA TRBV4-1 TGCGCCAGCAGCGCTACGACTAGCGGAGACTTTTTTCAGTACTTC CASSATTSGDFFQYF
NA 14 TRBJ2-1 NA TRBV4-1 TGCGCCAGCAGCCAAGCGCAGTACTACAATGAGCAGTTCTTC CASSQAQYYNEQFF
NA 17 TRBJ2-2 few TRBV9 TGTGCCAGCAGCGCTTCCTTGACTAGGGAGAACACCGGGGAGCTGTTTTTT CASSASLTRENTGELFF
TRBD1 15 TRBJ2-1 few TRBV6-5 TGTGCCAGCAGCCTGACAGGGGGCGTCTACAATGAGCAGTTCTTC CASSLTGGVYNEQFF
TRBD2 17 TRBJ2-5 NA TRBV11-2 TGTGCCAGCAGCTCTCGGACTAGCGGGGGGCCCTGGGAGACCCAGTACTTC CASSSRTSGGPWETQYF
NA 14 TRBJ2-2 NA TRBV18 TGTGCCAGCTCCAAAGGGAGTAACACCGGGGAGCTGTTTTTT CASSKGSNTGELFF
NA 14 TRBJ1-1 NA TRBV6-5 TGTGCCAGCAGTTACTCAGGGGCTACCACTGAAGCTTTCTTT CASSYSGATTEAFF
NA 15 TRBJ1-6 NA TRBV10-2 TGCGCCAGCAGTGAGGTTCCTCCCTATAATTCACCCCTCCACTTT CASSEVPPYNSPLHF
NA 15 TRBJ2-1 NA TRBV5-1 TGCGCCAGCAGCTGGATGAGGGGAGGAAACAATGAGCAGTTCTTC CASSWMRGGNNEQFF
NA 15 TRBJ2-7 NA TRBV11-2 TGTGCCAGCAGCCCGTCCTTCCCGGCAGGGGCCGAGCAGTACTTC CASSPSFPAGAEQYF
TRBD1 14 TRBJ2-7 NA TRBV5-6 TGTGCCAGCAGCGGGACAGGGACCTCCTACGAGCAGTACTTC CASSGTGTSYEQYF
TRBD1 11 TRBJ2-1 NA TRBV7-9 TGTGCCAGCAGCAAGACAGGGGAGCAGTTCTTC CASSKTGEQFF
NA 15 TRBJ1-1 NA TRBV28 TGTGCCAGCAGTTTAGTCGACGGACTTGGGACTGAAGCTTTCTTT CASSLVDGLGTEAFF